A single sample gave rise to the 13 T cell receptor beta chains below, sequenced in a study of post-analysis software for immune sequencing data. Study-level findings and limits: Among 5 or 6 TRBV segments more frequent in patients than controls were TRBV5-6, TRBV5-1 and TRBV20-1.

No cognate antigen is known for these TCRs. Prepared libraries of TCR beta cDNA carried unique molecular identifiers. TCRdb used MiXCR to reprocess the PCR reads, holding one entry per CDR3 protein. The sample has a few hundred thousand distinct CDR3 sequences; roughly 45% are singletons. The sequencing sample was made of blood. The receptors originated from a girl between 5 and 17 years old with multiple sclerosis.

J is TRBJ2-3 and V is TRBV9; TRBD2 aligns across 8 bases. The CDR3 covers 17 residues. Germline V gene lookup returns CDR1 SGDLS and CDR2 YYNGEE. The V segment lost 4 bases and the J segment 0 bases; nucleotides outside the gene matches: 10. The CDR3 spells CASSPGGSGASTDTQYF. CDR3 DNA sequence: TGTGCCAGCAGCCCCGGGGGTAGCGGGGCGAGCACAGATACGCAGTATTTT.

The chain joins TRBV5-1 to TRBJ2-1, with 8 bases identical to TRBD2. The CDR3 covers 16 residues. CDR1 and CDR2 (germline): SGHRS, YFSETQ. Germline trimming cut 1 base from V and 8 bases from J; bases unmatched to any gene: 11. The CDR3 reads CASSLSGLASWDEQFF. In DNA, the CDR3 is TGCGCCAGCAGCTTGAGTGGACTAGCTTCATGGGATGAGCAGTTCTTC. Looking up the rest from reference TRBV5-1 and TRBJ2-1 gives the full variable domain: KAGVTQTPRYLIKTRGQQVTLSCSPISGHRSVSWYQQTPGQGLQFLFEYFSETQRNKGNFPGRFSGRQFSNSRSEMNVSTLELGDSALYLCASSLSGLASWDEQFFGPGTRLTVL.

CDR3 in amino acids: CASSQFRETEQYF. CDR3 DNA sequence: TGTGCCAGCAGCCAATTCCGGGAGACCGAGCAGTACTTC. V is TRBV14 and J is TRBJ2-5; tentative D call: TRBD2 (6 bases). Matching the DNA end better, TRBJ2-7 makes the J call doubtful. The CDR3 length is 13 residues. The germline V gene encodes CDR1 SGHDN and CDR2 FVKESK.

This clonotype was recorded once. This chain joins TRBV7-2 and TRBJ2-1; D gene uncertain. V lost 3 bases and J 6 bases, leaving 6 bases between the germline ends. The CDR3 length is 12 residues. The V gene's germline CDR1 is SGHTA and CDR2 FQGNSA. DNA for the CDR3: TGTGCCAGCAGCTTCAAAAGCAATGAGCAGTTCTTC. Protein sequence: CASSFKSNEQFF.

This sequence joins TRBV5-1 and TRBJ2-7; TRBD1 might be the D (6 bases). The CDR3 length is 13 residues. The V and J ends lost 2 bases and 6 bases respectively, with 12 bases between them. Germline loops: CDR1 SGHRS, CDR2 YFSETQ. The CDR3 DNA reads TGCGCCAGCAGCTTTAGACAGGATTCCGAGCAGTACTTC. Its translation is CASSFRQDSEQYF.

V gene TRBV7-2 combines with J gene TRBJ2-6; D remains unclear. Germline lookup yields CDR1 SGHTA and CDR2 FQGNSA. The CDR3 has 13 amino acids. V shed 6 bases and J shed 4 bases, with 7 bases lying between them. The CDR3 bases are TGTGCCAGCAGTTTTAGAGGGGCCAACGTCCTGACTTTC. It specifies CASSFRGANVLTF.

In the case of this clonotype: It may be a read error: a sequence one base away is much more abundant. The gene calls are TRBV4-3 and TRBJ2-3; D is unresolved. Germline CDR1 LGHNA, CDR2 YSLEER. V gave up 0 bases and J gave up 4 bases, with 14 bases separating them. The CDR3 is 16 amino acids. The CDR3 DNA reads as TGCGCCAGCAGCCAAGAGATCCTAAGTGGGTCAGATACGCAGTATTTT. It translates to CASSQEILSGSDTQYF.

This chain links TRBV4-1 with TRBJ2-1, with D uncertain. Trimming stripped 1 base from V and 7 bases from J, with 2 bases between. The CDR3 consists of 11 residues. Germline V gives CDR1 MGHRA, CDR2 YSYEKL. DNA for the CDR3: TGCGCCAGCAGCCAAGCAAATGAGCAGTTCTTC. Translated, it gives CASSQANEQFF.

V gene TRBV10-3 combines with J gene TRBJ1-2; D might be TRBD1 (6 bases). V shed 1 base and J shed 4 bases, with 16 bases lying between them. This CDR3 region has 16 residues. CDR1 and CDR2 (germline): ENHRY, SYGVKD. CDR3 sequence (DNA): TGTGCCATCAGTGAGTGGGCAGGGGCCTCGGGCTATGGCTACACCTTC. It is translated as CAISEWAGASGYGYTF.

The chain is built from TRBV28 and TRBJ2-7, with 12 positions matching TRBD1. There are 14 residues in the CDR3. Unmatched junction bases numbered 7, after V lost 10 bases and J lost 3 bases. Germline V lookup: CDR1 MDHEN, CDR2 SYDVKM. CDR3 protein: CATTGTGGFYEQYF. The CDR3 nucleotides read TGTGCCACAACCGGGACAGGGGGCTTCTACGAGCAGTACTTC.

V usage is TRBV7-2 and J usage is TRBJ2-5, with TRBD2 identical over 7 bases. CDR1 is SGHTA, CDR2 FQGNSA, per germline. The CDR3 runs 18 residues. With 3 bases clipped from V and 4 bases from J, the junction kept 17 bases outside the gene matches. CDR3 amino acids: CASSFLAGDLPEGETQYF. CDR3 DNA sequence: TGTGCCAGCAGCTTTCTTGCGGGGGACTTACCAGAGGGAGAGACCCAGTACTTC.

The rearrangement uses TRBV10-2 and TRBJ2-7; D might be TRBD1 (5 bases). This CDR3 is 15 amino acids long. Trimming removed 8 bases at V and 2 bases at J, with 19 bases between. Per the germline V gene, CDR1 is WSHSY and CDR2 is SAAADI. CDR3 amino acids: CASSYLRKGTYEQYF. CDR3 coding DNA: TGCGCCAGCTCCTATTTAAGGAAGGGGACCTACGAGCAGTACTTC.

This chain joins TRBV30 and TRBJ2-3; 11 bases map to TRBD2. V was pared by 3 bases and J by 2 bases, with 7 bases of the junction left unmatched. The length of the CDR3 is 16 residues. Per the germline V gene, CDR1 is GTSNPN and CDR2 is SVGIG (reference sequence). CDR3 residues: CAWSAGTSGSTDTQYF. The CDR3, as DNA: TGTGCCTGGAGCGCCGGGACTAGCGGTTCCACAGATACGCAGTATTTT.